This T cell receptor (beta chain) was obtained from a study of blood T cell repertoires in COVID-19. The table came from immunoSEQ multiplex PCR; TCRdb's copy has only in-frame clones and leaves some out. The sample includes approximately 89,000 clones, about 95% of them seen just once. The germline CDR1 and CDR2 sequences are SGDLS and YYNGEE. The V segment lost 0 bases and the J segment 2 bases; nucleotides outside the gene matches: 3. This CDR3 has 16 amino acids. The chain is built from TRBV9 and TRBJ2-1; 9 positions match TRBD2. Sequences were obtained from peripheral blood. This sequence originates from a human donor with active COVID-19. The donor label of this sample is uncertain. CDR3: CASSVESGRTYNEQFF. The CDR3 region has the DNA TGTGCCAGCAGCGTAGAAAGCGGGAGGACCTACAATGAGCAGTTCTTC.